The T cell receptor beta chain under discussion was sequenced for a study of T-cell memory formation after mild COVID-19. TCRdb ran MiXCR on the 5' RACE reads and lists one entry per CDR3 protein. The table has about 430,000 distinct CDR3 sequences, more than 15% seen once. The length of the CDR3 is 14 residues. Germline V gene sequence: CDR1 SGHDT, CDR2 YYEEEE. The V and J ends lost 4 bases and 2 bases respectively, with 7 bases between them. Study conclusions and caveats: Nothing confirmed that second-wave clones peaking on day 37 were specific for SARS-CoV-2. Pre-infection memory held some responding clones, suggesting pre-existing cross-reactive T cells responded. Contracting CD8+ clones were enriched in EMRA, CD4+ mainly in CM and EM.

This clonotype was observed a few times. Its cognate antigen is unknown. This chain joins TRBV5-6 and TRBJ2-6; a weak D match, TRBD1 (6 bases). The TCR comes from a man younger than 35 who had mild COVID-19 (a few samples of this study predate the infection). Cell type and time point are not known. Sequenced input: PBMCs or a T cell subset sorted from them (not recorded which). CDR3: CASSRTAGANVLTF. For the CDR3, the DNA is TGTGCCAGCAGCCGGACAGCTGGGGCCAACGTCCTGACTTTC.